This T cell receptor (beta chain) was recovered during a study of cytomegalovirus exposure and HLA in healthy donors. The V and J ends lost 6 bases and 3 bases respectively, with 12 bases between them. The germline V gene has CDR1 SNHLY and CDR2 FYNNEI. The CDR3 runs to 15 residues. Notes on this clone: Antigen specificity is unknown.

Broader study findings: The authors confirmed in vitro that a few CMV-associated chains were specific for CMV antigens. The study put 150 or so TCR beta chains on its list as cytomegalovirus-associated. Later, an analysis found that TCR clusters from the first cohort tended to co-occur in the roughly 120 validation repertoires.

Some clones are missing from TCRdb's copy, which holds only in-frame ones; the method was immunoSEQ multiplex PCR. The sample lists 110,000 to 150,000 clones; nearly 90% were seen once. The J gene is TRBJ1-6, the V gene TRBV2, with D hard to call. The sequenced material came from PBMCs. The clonotype originates from a woman younger than 35 in good health and CMV-seropositive. The CDR3 bases are TGTGCCAGCAGCCCCTCGGGGAACTATAATTCACCCCTCCACTTT. Translation: CASSPSGNYNSPLHF.